The present TCR beta chain was sequenced within a study of CD8+CD57+ T cells in acquired aplastic anemia. Overall study context: Yields of DNA that came from sorted CD4+ and CD8+ cells averaged around 3 ug. Read counts for CD4+ cells (from healthy donors) averaged about 10.8 million.

Researchers used genomic DNA as the template to profile TCR beta VDJ and CDR3. In TCRdb, the reads were re-called with MiXCR into one record per CDR3 protein. The sample has about 180,000 distinct CDR3 sequences, less than 55% seen once. V was pared by 0 bases and J by 3 bases, with 0 bases of the junction left unmatched. CDR3 length: 14 residues. Germline V gene data show CDR1 as SGHNT and CDR2 as YYREEE (reference sequence). About this clonotype itself: Its antigen is still unknown.

Study-wide results and limits: The CD8+ Simpson's diversity of patients and controls was not significantly different. Common to patients and controls were twenty-nine CD8+ CDR3 sequences.

The V and J genes are TRBV5-4 and TRBJ2-7; TRBD2 matches 10 bases. The sample taken for sequencing was sorted CD4+, CD8+, or CD8+CD57+ T cells (not recorded which) from PBMCs. The source of this sequence is a human donor in good health. Here the CDR3 DNA reads TGTGCCAGCAGCTTGGAGCGGGAGGGCTACGAGCAGTACTTC. It yields the protein CASSLEREGYEQYF.